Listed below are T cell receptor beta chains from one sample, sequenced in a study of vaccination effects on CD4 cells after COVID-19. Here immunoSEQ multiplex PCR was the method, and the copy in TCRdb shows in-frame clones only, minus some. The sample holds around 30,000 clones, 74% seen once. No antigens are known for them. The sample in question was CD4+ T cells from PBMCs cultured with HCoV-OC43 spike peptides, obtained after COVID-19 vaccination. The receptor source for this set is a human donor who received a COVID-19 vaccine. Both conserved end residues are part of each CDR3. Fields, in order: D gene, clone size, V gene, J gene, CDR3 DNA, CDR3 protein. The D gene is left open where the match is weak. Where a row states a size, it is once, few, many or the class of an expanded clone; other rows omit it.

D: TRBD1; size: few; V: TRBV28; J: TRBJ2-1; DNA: TGTGCCAGCAGGCCACTCCTGGGACAGGGGATGAGCGAGCAGTTCTTC; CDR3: CASRPLLGQGMSEQFF
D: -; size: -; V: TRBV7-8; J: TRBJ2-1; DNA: TGTGCCAGCAGCTTACGTCGGACTGCGAGTTACAATGAGCAGTTCTTC; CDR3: CASSLRRTASYNEQFF
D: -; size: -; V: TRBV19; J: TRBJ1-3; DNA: TGTGCCACCCGCCTGGGAAACACCATATATTTT; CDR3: CATRLGNTIYF
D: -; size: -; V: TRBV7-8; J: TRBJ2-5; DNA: TGTGCCAGCAGCCCTTCGGCCCCGATAGAGGGGGAGACCCAGTACTTC; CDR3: CASSPSAPIEGETQYF
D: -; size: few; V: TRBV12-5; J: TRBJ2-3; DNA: TGTGCTAGTGGTTTGCGACCGGGATCGACTTACACAGATACGCAGTATTTT; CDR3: CASGLRPGSTYTDTQYF
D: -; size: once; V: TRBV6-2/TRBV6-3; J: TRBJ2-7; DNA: TGTGCCAGCAGTGCATTTACCTACGAGCAGTACTTC; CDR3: CASSAFTYEQYF
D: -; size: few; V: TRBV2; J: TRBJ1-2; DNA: TGTGCCAGCAGGGCAGGACGGAACTATGGCTACACCTTC; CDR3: CASRAGRNYGYTF
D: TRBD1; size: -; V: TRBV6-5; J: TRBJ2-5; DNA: TGTGCCAGCAGTAGACAGGGGGCGCGAGAGACCCAGTACTTC; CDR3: CASSRQGARETQYF
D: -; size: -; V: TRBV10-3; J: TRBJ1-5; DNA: TGTGCCATAAGGGCAGGGTATGCTAGCAATCAGCCCCAGCATTTT; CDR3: CAIRAGYASNQPQHF
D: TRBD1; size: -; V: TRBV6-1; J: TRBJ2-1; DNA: TGTGCCAGCAGTGACGCAGGGGGCGCCTACAATGAGCAGTTCTTC; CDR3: CASSDAGGAYNEQFF
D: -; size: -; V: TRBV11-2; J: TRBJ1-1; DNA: TGTGCCAGCAGCTTAGATCGACGGGGGAGTGAAGCTTTCTTT; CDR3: CASSLDRRGSEAFF
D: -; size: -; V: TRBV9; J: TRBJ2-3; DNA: TGTGCCAGCAGCCTGCGGGACTCCACAGATACGCAGTATTTT; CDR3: CASSLRDSTDTQYF
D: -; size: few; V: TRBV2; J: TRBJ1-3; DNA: TGTGCCAGCAGTCTCCGTCCCGGGCCTGGAAACACCATATATTTT; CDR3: CASSLRPGPGNTIYF
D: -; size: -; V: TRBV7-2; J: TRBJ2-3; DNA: TGTGCCAGCAGCTTAGTGGAGGCGGGAAGCACAGATACGCAGTATTTT; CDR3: CASSLVEAGSTDTQYF
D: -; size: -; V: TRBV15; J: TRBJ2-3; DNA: TGTGCCACCAGCTCAAATGGACCGCTTAACACAGATACGCAGTATTTT; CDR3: CATSSNGPLNTDTQYF
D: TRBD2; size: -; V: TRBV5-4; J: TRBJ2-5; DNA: TGTGCCAGCAGCTTGGGCATAGGCGGGGGGCAAGAGACCCAGTACTTC; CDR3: CASSLGIGGGQETQYF
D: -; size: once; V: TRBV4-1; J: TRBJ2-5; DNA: TGCGCCAGCAGCACCTTCCTAGCGAGAGAGACCCAGTACTTC; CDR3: CASSTFLARETQYF
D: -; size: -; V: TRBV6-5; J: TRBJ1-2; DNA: TGTGCCAGCAGTTACTCGACGGTTACGAGTGGCTACACCTTC; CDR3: CASSYSTVTSGYTF
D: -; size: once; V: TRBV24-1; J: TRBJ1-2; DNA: TGTGCCCTAACACCATTCAGGGTCCTCTATGGCTACACCTTC; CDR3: CALTPFRVLYGYTF
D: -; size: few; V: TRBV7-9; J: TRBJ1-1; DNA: TGTGCCAGCAGCTCAGGGACCCAAGAAGCTTTCTTT; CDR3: CASSSGTQEAFF
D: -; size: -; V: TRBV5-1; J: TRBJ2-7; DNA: TGCGCCAGCAGCTTGAGGTATAGTAACGCACTCTCCCTCTACGAGCAGTACTTC; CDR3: CASSLRYSNALSLYEQYF
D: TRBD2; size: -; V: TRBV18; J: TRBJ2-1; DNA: TGTGCCAGCTCATTCCGAAGCGGGGGGGACTACAATGAGCAGTTCTTC; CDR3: CASSFRSGGDYNEQFF
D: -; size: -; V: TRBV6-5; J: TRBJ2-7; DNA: TGTGCCAGCAGTTACTCGACCGGGGGTGGCGAGCAGTACTTC; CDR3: CASSYSTGGGEQYF
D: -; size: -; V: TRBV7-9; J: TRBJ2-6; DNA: TGTGCCAGCAGCGACGGACAGCCTGGGGCCAACGTCCTGACTTTC; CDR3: CASSDGQPGANVLTF
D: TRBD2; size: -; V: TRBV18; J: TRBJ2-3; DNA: TGTGCCAGCTCACCAAGGGCTAGCGGGAGGGCTCCCACAGATACGCAGTATTTT; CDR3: CASSPRASGRAPTDTQYF
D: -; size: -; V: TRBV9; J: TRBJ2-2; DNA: TGTGCCAGCCAACAGGGATCCTCGGCCACCGGGGAGCTGTTTTTT; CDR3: CASQQGSSATGELFF